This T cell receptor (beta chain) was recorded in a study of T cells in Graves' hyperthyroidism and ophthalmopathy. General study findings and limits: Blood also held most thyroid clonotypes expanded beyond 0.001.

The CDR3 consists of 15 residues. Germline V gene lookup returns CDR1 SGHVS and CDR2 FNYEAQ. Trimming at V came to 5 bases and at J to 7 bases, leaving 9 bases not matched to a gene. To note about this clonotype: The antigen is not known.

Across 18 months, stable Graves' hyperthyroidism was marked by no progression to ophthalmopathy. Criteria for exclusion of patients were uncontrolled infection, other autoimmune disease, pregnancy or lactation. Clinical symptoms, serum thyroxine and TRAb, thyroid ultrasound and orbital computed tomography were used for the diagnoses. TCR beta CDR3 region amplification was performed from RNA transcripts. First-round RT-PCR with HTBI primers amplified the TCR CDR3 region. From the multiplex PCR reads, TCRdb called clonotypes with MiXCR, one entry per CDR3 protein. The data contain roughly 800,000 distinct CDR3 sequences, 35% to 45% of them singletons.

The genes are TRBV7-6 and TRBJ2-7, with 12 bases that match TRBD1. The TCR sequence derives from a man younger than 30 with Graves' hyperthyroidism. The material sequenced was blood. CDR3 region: CASSGPGTGGREQYF. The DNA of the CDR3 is TGTGCCAGCAGCGGTCCCGGGACAGGGGGCCGGGAGCAGTACTTC.